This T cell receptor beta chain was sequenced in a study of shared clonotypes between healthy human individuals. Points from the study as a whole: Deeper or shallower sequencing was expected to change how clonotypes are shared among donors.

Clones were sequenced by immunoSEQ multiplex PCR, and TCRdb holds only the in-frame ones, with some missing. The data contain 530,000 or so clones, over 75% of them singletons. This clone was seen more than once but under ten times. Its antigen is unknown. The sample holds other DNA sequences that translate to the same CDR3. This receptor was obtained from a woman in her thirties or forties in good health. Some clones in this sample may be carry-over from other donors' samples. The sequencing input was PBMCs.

The CDR3 DNA sequence: TGTGCCAGCAGCTTAGAAGCAGGACGCGGTGAAAAACTGTTTTTT. Translation: CASSLEAGRGEKLFF. The chain is built from TRBV7-9 and TRBJ1-4; no clear D gene. Germline V gene lookup returns CDR1 SEHNR and CDR2 FQNEAQ (reference sequence). Trimming cost V 1 base and J 7 bases, with 13 bases left between them. CDR3 length: 15 residues.